This TCR beta chain was obtained from a study of blood T cells in healthy people across ages. Per sample, no less than 5.5 micrograms of total RNA were extracted. A second PCR of roughly 7 to 11 cycles used a sample-barcoded 5' primer and a J-beta primer mix. Using its own MiXCR run on the 5' RACE reads, TCRdb lists one record per CDR3 protein. This sample carries some 1.7 million distinct CDR3 sequences, under 30% of them seen once, and the ten largest clones take 7.7%. This clonotype has just a few counts. No antigen is known for it. Regarding the study as a whole: A roughly linear age-dependent decrease characterized TCR beta diversity per million T cells.

This CDR3 has 14 amino acids. The J segment lost 5 bases and the V segment lost 8 bases, leaving 8 bases of the junction unmatched. Germline V gene data show CDR1 as SNHLY and CDR2 as FYNNEI. The genes are TRBV2 and TRBJ2-5; TRBD1 aligns across 10 bases. Sequencing was carried out using blood. This TCR was recovered from a young woman in good health. CDR3: CASLRDRGQETQYF. The CDR3 bases are TGTGCCAGCCTCCGGGACAGGGGTCAGGAGACCCAGTACTTC.